Presented here are 3 T cell receptor beta chains from one specimen sequenced in a study of T cells in Graves' hyperthyroidism and ophthalmopathy. Using RNA transcripts as the source, TCR beta CDR3 regions were amplified. The HTBI set primed first-round TCR CDR3 RT-PCR. TCRdb independently ran MiXCR on the multiplex PCR reads; one entry per CDR3 protein. The sample includes roughly 500,000 distinct CDR3 sequences, approximately 13% of them seen just once. Sequenced material: blood. The receptors stem from a woman between 25 and 40 years old with Graves' hyperthyroidism that later progressed to Graves' ophthalmopathy.

The chain has TRBV7-9 and TRBJ1-1; 7 bases line up with TRBD1. V was pared by 3 bases and J by 4 bases, with 5 bases of the junction left unmatched. The CDR3 length is 14 residues. Germline assignment: CDR1 SEHNR and CDR2 FQNEAQ (reference sequence). The CDR3 loop is CASSLGQLSTEAFF. Written as DNA, the CDR3 is TGTGCCAGCAGCTTGGGACAGCTAAGCACTGAAGCTTTCTTT.

The genes are TRBV5-1 and TRBJ2-3; 8 nucleotides agree with TRBD2. This CDR3 has 17 amino acids. Per germline, CDR1 SGHRS and CDR2 YFSETQ. V shed 4 bases, J shed 0 bases, and the junction held 10 bases outside the gene matches. The CDR3 sequence: CASSRQIAGTSTDTQYF. CDR3 bases: TGCGCCAGCAGCCGCCAAATAGCGGGGACTAGCACAGATACGCAGTATTTT.

Only a few counts were recorded for this clonotype. The chain joins TRBV25-1 to TRBJ2-7; 10 nucleotides line up with TRBD2. CDR3 length: 17 amino acids. Germline assignment: CDR1 MGHDK and CDR2 SYGVNS. J gave up 2 bases and V 4 bases, and 11 bases lay outside the gene matches. CDR3 nucleotide sequence: TGTGCCAGCAGTGCCTCTCAGCCCCTAGCGGGAGCCTACGAGCAGTACTTC. Translating gives CASSASQPLAGAYEQYF.